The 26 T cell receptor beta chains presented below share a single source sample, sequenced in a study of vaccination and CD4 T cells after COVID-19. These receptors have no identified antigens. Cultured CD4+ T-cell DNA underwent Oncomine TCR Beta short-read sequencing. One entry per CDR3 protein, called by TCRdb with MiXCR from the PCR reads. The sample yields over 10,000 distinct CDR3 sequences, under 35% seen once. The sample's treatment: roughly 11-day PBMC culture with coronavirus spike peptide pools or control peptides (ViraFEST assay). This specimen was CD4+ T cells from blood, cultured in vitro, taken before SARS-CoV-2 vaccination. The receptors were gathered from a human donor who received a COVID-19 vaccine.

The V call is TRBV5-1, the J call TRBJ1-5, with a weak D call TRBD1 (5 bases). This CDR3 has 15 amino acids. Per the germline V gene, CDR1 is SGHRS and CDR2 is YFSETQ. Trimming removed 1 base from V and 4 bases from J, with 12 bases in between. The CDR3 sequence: CASSLSPGGNQPQHF. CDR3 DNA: TGCGCCAGCAGCTTGAGCCCGGGGGGGAATCAGCCCCAGCATTTT.

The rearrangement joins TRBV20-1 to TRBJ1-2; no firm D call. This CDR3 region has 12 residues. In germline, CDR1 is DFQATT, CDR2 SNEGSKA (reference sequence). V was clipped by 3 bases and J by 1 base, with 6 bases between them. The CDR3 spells CSARADNYGYTF. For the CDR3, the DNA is TGCAGTGCTAGGGCGGATAACTATGGCTACACCTTC.

CDR3 coding DNA: TGCGCCAGCAGTGAGTCGATGCCCTCTGGGGCCAACGTCCTGACTTTC. Amino acid sequence: CASSESMPSGANVLTF. This rearrangement joins TRBV10-1 to TRBJ2-6, with unresolved D. Per the germline V gene, CDR1 is WNHNN and CDR2 is SYGVQD (reference sequence). Deletions cut 0 bases from V and 0 bases from J, with 6 bases between. This CDR3 contains 16 residues.

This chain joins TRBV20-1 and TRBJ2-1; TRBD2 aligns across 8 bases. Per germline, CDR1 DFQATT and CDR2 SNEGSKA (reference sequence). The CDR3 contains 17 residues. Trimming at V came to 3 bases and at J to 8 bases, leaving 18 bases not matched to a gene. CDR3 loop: CSASLNSGVASGDEQFF. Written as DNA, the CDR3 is TGCAGTGCTAGCCTAAATAGCGGGGTAGCCTCAGGCGATGAGCAGTTCTTC.

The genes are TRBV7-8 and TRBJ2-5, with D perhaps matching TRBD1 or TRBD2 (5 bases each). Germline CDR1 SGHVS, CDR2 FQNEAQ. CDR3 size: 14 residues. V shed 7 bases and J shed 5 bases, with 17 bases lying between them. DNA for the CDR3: TGTGCCAGCAACCCTTCAGGGCGCGGGGAGACCCAGTACTTC. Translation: CASNPSGRGETQYF.

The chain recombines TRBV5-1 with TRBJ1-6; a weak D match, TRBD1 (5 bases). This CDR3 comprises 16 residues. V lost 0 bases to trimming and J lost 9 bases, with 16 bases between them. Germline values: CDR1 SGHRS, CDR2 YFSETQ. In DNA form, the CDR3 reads TGCGCCAGCAGCTTGGCTGGGGGTTCCAGCGGTTCACCCCTCCACTTT. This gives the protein CASSLAGGSSGSPLHF.

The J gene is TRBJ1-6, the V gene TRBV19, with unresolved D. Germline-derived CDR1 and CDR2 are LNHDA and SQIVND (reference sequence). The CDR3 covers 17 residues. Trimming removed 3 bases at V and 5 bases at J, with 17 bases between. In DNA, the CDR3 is TGTGCCAGTAGTATCTTGGGCCGACGTGTGAATAATTCACCCCTCCACTTT. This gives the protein CASSILGRRVNNSPLHF.

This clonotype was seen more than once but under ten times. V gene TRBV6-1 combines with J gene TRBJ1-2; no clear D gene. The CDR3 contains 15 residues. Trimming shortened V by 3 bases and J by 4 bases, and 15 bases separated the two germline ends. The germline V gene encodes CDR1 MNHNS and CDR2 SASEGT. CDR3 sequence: CASSDGPPSGYGYTF. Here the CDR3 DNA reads TGTGCCAGCAGTGACGGCCCGCCGAGCGGCTATGGCTACACCTTC.

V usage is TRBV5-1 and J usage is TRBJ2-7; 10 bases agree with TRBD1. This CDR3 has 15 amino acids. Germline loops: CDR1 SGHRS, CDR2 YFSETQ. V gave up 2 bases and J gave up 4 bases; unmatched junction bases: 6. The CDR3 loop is CASSFGQGVGYEQYF. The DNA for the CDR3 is TGCGCCAGCAGCTTCGGACAGGGGGTAGGTTACGAGCAGTACTTC.

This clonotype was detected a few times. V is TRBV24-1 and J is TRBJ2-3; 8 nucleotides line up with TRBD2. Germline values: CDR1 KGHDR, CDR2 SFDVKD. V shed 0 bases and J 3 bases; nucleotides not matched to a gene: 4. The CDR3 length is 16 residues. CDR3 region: CATSDLPRGDTDTQYF. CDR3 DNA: TGTGCCACCAGTGATTTGCCGCGGGGGGATACAGATACGCAGTATTTT.

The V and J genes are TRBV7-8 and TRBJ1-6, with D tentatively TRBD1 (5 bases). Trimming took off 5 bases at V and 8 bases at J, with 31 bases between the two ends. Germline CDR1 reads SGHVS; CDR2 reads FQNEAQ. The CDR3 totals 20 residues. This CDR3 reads CASSQWRQRNGGNMDSPLHF. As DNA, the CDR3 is TGTGCCAGCAGCCAATGGAGACAGCGCAACGGAGGGAATATGGATTCACCCCTCCACTTT.

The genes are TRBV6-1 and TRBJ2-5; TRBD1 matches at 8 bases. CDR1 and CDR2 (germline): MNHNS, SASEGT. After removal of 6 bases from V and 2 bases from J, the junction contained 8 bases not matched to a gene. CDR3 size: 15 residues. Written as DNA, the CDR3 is TGTGCCAGCAGCCCAACAGGGGGTACACAAGAGACCCAGTACTTC. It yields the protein CASSPTGGTQETQYF.

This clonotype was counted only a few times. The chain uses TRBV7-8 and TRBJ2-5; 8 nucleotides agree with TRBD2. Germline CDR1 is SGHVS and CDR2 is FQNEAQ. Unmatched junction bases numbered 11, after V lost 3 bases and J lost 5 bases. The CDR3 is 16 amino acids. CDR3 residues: CASSFGRIAGMETQYF. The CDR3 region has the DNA TGTGCCAGCAGCTTCGGTCGTATAGCGGGGATGGAGACCCAGTACTTC.

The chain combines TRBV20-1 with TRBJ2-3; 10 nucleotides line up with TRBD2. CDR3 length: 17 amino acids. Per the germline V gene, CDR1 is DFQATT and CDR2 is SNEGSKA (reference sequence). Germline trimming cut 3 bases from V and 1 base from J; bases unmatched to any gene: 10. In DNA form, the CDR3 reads TGCAGTGCTAGGGGGCTAGCGGGGGAGGGGGGCACAGATACGCAGTATTTT. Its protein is CSARGLAGEGGTDTQYF.

CDR3 in amino acids: CASSYRGGQPQHF. CDR3 DNA sequence: TGTGCCAGCAGTTACAGAGGGGGTCAGCCCCAGCATTTT. This chain links TRBV6-5 with TRBJ1-5; D is possibly TRBD1 (6 bases). Germline-derived CDR1 and CDR2 are MNHEY and SVGAGI. CDR3 length: 13 amino acids. The V end was cut by 2 bases, the J end by 6 bases, with 8 bases between.

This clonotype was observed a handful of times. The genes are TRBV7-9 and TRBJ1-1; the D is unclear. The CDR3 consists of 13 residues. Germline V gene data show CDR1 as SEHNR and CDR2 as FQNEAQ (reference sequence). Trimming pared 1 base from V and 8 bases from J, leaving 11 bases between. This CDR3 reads CASSLVLSPEAFF. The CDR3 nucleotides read TGTGCCAGCAGCTTAGTGCTTTCCCCCGAAGCTTTCTTT.

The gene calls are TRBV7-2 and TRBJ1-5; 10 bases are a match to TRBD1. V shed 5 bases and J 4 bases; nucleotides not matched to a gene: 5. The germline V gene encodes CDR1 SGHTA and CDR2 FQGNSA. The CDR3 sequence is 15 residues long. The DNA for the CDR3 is TGTGCCAGCAGCCCGACAGGGGGCAGGAATCAGCCCCAGCATTTT. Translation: CASSPTGGRNQPQHF.

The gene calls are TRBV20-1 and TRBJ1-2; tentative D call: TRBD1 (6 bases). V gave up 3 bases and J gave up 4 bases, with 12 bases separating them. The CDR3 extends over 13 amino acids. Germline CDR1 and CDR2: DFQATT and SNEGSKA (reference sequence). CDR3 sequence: CSASGGPVYGYTF. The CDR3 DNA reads TGCAGTGCTAGCGGGGGCCCAGTCTATGGCTACACCTTC.

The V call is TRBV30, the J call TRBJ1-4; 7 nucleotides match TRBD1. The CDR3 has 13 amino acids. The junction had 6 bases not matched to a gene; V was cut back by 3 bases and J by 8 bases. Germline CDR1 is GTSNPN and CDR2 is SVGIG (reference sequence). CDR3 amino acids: CAWRSRDREKLFF. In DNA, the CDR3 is TGTGCCTGGAGATCAAGGGACAGAGAAAAACTGTTTTTT.

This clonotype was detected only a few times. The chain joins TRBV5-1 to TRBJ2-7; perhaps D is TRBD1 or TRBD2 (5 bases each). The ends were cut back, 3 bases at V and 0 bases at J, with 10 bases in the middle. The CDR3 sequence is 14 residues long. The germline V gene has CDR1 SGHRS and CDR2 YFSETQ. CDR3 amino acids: CASSSGRSSYEQYF. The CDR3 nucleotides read TGCGCCAGCAGCTCGGGACGGAGCTCCTACGAGCAGTACTTC. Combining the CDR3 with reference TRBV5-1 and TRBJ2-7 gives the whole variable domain KAGVTQTPRYLIKTRGQQVTLSCSPISGHRSVSWYQQTPGQGLQFLFEYFSETQRNKGNFPGRFSGRQFSNSRSEMNVSTLELGDSALYLCASSSGRSSYEQYFGPGTRLTVT.

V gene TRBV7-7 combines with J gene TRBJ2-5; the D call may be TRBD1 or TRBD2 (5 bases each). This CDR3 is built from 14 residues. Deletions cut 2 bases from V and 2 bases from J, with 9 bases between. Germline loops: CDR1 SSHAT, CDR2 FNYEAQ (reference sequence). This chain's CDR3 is CASSLLGEQETQYF. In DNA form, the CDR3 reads TGTGCCAGCAGCTTACTGGGGGAGCAAGAGACCCAGTACTTC.

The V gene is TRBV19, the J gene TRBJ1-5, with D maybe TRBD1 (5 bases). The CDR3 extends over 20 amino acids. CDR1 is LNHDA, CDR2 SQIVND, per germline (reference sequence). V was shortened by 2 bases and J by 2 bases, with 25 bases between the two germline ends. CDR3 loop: CASSILYIGRVEFGNQPQHF. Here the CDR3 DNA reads TGTGCCAGTAGTATATTGTATATAGGCAGGGTAGAATTCGGCAATCAGCCCCAGCATTTT. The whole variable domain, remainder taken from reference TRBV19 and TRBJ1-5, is DGGITQSPKYLFRKEGQNVTLSCEQNLNHDAMYWYRQDPGQGLRLIYYSQIVNDFQKGDIAEGYSVSREKKESFPLTVTSAQKNPTAFYLCASSILYIGRVEFGNQPQHFGDGTRLSIL.

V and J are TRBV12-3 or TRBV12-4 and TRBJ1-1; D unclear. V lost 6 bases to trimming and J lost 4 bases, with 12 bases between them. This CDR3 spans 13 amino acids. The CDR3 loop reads CASSPPDSTEAFF. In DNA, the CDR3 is TGTGCCAGCAGCCCCCCGGATTCCACTGAAGCTTTCTTT.

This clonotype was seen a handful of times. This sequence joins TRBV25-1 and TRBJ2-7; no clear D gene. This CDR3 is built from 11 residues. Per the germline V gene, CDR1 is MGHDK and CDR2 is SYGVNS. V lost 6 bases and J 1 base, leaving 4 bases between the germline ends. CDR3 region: CASSGSYEQYF. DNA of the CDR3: TGTGCCAGCAGCGGATCCTACGAGCAGTACTTC.

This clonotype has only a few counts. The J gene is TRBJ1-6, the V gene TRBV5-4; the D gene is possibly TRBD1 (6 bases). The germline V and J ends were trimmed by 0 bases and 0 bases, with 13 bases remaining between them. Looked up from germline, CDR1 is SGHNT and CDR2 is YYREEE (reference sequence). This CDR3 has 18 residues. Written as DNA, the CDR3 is TGTGCCAGCAGCTTGGGAGCGGGGGCTAGCTCCTATAATTCACCCCTCCACTTT. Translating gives CASSLGAGASSYNSPLHF.

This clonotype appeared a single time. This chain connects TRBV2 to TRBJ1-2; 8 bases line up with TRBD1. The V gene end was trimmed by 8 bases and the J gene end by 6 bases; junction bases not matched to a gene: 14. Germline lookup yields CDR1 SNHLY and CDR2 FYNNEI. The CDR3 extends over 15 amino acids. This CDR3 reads CASCRRPGGADGYTF. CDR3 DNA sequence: TGTGCCAGCTGCAGGCGGCCAGGGGGCGCGGATGGCTACACCTTC.